This T cell receptor (beta chain) originates from a study of early T cells in non-severe SARS-CoV-2 infection (dated by TCRdb to about 2021). Regarding the research as a whole: Because TCR sequencing was done on bulk RNA from unsorted whole blood, the alpha and beta chains could not be paired. General study outcomes and caveats: VDJdb matching was skewed toward anti-spike CD8 responses and likely underestimated virus-specific expansions, missing private and CD4 specificities.

CDR1 and CDR2 were assigned from the germline V gene as WSHSY and SAAADI. Trimming removed 4 bases from V and 1 base from J, leaving 7 bases between the germline ends. Reading from cysteine to phenylalanine, the CDR3 counts 13 amino acids. Only the CDR3 DNA stays, 39 bases, in frame from base 1. The study was a case-control design nested within a healthcare worker cohort in London, UK, with weekly nasopharyngeal swab PCR tests and blood sampling. Healthcare workers were recruited during the week of the UK lockdown, between 23 and 31 March 2020, and followed weekly for up to about 15 weeks. Note on this clonotype: The target of this receptor is not known. One base away there is no much larger clone; base qualities are not given.

The receptor library was made with 5' RACE. Sequencing took place on a NextSeq 500. In the TCR library protocol, unique molecular identifiers were attached to individual cDNA molecules to correct for PCR bias and sequencing error. Sequencing covered both TCR alpha and beta chains, and within each sample the abundances of alpha and beta sequences were tightly co-correlated. Concerning the study's data processing: Decombinator V4 was used to annotate TCR sequences for V gene, J gene and CDR3. Expanded TCRs were defined as changing significantly between any two time points under a Poisson model with p below 0.0001. TCR abundances were normalised to the total number of TCRs sequenced per sample and expressed as counts per million. TRAV1-2 paired with TRAJ12, TRAJ20 or TRAJ33 defined MAIT TCRs, while TRAV10 paired with TRAJ18 defined iNKT TCRs. VDJdb, accessed on 1 November 2021, was searched for TCRs annotated for CMV, EBV and SARS-CoV-2, and TCRs annotated for more than one antigen were excluded. TCRdb reanalyzed the raw reads on its own, using fastp at Q25 for trimming and MiXCR for clone calling, and kept in-frame beta chains. Identical CDR3 protein sequences are pooled into one entry, listed with their most common genes and DNA. These V and J calls derive from TCRdb rather than the authors' analysis. The sample yields 85,000 to 95,000 distinct CDR3 sequences; 14% to 15% were counted once. Approximately 0.62% of the sample rests with the top ten.

This clonotype was sampled from an adult who was a healthcare worker with PCR-confirmed SARS-CoV-2 infection or an uninfected control (not recorded which). Source material: whole blood. The V and J segments used are TRBV10-2 and TRBJ1-1, with the D segment identity uncertain. The CDR3 has the sequence CASSVQANTEAFF. The nucleotide sequence reads as follows: TGCGCCAGCAGTGTCCAGGCGAACACTGAAGCTTTCTTT.